This entry lists 26 T cell receptor beta chains sequenced from one sample in a study of T cells after yellow fever vaccination. Each CDR3 protein gets one entry after TCRdb re-called the 5' RACE reads with MiXCR. The sample has hundreds of thousands of distinct CDR3 sequences, around an eighth seen once. This specimen consisted of PBMCs, obtained on the day of the yellow fever booster vaccination. The receptors originated from a man between 25 and 39 years old who received the YFV17D yellow fever vaccine.

The chain uses TRBV10-3 and TRBJ2-7; 8 positions match TRBD1. The length of the CDR3 is 14 residues. V shed 8 bases and J 1 base; nucleotides not matched to a gene: 7. Germline V CDR1 and CDR2: ENHRY, SYGVKD. CDR3 nucleotide sequence: TGTGCCATCGCTGCGACAGGGGCGTCCTACGAGCAGTACTTC. Its translation: CAIAATGASYEQYF.

CDR3 bases: TGCAGTGCTAGGGATACGGTAGGCGGGACTAGCGGCTACGAGCAGTACTTC. Protein product: CSARDTVGGTSGYEQYF. This chain uses TRBV20-1 with TRBJ2-7; 11 nucleotides agree with TRBD2. This CDR3 has 17 residues. With V trimmed by 3 bases and J by 3 bases, 13 bases remained unmatched. Germline values: CDR1 DFQATT, CDR2 SNEGSKA (reference sequence).

The table lists this clonotype with a few counts. The V and J genes are TRBV6-1 and TRBJ1-2, with TRBD1 matching over 8 bases. After removal of 5 bases from V and 8 bases from J, the junction contained 10 bases not matched to a gene. The germline V gene encodes CDR1 MNHNS and CDR2 SASEGT. The CDR3 loop spans 14 amino acids. The CDR3 DNA sequence: TGTGCCAGCAGTCAGCCGGGACAGGCTTCGGGCTACACCTTC. As protein: CASSQPGQASGYTF.

The CDR3 region has the DNA TGTGCCAGCAGCCAAGATCCCTCAGGGAACGAGCAGTACTTC. The encoded protein is CASSQDPSGNEQYF. This sequence joins TRBV14 and TRBJ2-7, with D possibly TRBD1 on 5 matching bases. CDR3 length: 14 amino acids. Germline V gives CDR1 SGHDN, CDR2 FVKESK. The V gene lost 0 bases and the J gene lost 5 bases, with 11 bases spanning the gap. The full variable domain, completed using reference TRBV14 and TRBJ2-7, is EAGVTQFPSHSVIEKGQTVTLRCDPISGHDNLYWYRRVMGKEIKFLLHFVKESKQDESGMPNNRFLAERTGGTYSTLKVQPAELEDSGVYFCASSQDPSGNEQYFGPGTRLTVT.

The gene calls are TRBV29-1 and TRBJ2-3; D assignment may be TRBD1 or TRBD2 (5 bases each). Germline CDR1 and CDR2: SQVTM and ANQGSEA. Trimming cost V 5 bases and J 8 bases, with 20 bases left between them. This CDR3 comprises 14 residues. This chain's CDR3 is CSVLRDQKGGTQYF. CDR3 nucleotide sequence: TGCAGCGTTCTCCGGGACCAAAAGGGTGGTACGCAGTATTTT.

This clonotype has a handful of counts. CDR3 nucleotides: TGTGCCAGCAGTGCTAATGGACTAGCGGGAGGGCAGGAGACCCAGTACTTC. This sequence encodes CASSANGLAGGQETQYF. This chain joins TRBV2 and TRBJ2-5; 15 bases are shared with TRBD2. V dropped 4 bases and J dropped 5; count of bases not matched to a gene: 8. Germline V gene sequence: CDR1 SNHLY, CDR2 FYNNEI. The CDR3 is 17 amino acids.

This clonotype was observed a handful of times. The chain has TRBV24-1 and TRBJ1-1; 9 bases fit TRBD1. V was pared by 2 bases and J by 7 bases, with 4 bases of the junction left unmatched. There are 14 residues in the CDR3. CDR1 and CDR2 from the germline V gene are KGHDR and SFDVKD. The CDR3: CATSDSRTGDEAFF. The DNA of the CDR3 is TGTGCCACCAGTGATTCTCGGACAGGGGATGAAGCTTTCTTT.

The chain recombines TRBV19 with TRBJ1-2; TRBD1 might be the D (5 bases). Germline lookup yields CDR1 LNHDA and CDR2 SQIVND (reference sequence). V lost 1 base and J 8 bases, leaving 11 bases between the germline ends. This CDR3 region has 13 residues. CDR3: CASSIAGGEGYTF. CDR3 coding DNA: TGTGCCAGTAGTATAGCCGGGGGTGAAGGCTACACCTTC.

This clonotype has a handful of counts. The chain joins TRBV15 to TRBJ1-1; D is undetermined. The CDR3 totals 15 residues. Germline assignment: CDR1 LNHNV and CDR2 YYDKDF (reference sequence). V lost 0 bases and J 4 bases, leaving 12 bases between the germline ends. CDR3 DNA: TGTGCCACCAGCAGAGAGAAGGGAATCACCACTGAAGCTTTCTTT. Translating gives CATSREKGITTEAFF. Using reference TRBV15 and TRBJ1-1 for the parts outside the CDR3, the full variable domain is DAMVIQNPRYQVTQFGKPVTLSCSQTLNHNVMYWYQQKSSQAPKLLFHYYDKDFNNEADTPDNFQSRRPNTSFCFLDIRSPGLGDTAMYLCATSREKGITTEAFFGQGTRLTVV.

This clonotype was seen a handful of times. V usage is TRBV18 and J usage is TRBJ2-3, with D unresolved. CDR3 length: 15 residues. V was pared by 3 bases and J by 1 base, with 11 bases between. Germline V gene lookup returns CDR1 KGHSH and CDR2 LQKENI. The CDR3 sequence: CASSPMSLGTDTQYF. The CDR3, as DNA: TGTGCCAGCTCACCCATGAGTCTCGGCACAGATACGCAGTATTTT.

This clonotype was seen at least ten times. The chain couples TRBV7-2 to TRBJ2-2; no clear D. V lost 6 bases to trimming and J lost 1 base, with 3 bases between them. This CDR3 contains 12 residues. Germline CDR1 reads SGHTA; CDR2 reads FQGNSA. CDR3 region: CASSMNTGELFF. The CDR3 DNA follows: TGTGCCAGCAGTATGAACACCGGGGAGCTGTTTTTT.

J is TRBJ2-6 and V is TRBV10-1; 12 bases map to TRBD1. The germline V gene encodes CDR1 WNHNN and CDR2 SYGVQD (reference sequence). Trimming removed 4 bases from V and 4 bases from J; junction bases left unmatched: 8. The CDR3 length is 18 residues. The CDR3 nucleotides are TGCGCCAGCAGTGCCGGGACAGGGGGCGCGGGAGGGGCCAACGTCCTGACTTTC. Translating it yields CASSAGTGGAGGANVLTF.

The CDR3 is CASSRISGLGVETQYF. The CDR3 DNA reads as TGTGCCAGCAGCCGTATCTCGGGACTAGGGGTTGAGACCCAGTACTTC. The gene calls are TRBV28 and TRBJ2-5, with 8 positions matching TRBD2. V dropped 6 bases and J dropped 5; count of bases not matched to a gene: 14. This CDR3 comprises 16 residues. Germline CDR1 reads MDHEN; CDR2 reads SYDVKM.

J is TRBJ2-1 and V is TRBV10-1, with D uncertain. With 3 bases removed from V and 0 bases from J, the gap between germline ends came to 12 bases. The CDR3 sequence is 16 residues long. CDR1 is WNHNN, CDR2 SYGVQD, per germline (reference sequence). CDR3 in DNA: TGCGCCAGCAGTGACCAACCCACGAGCTCCTACAATGAGCAGTTCTTC. Encoded protein: CASSDQPTSSYNEQFF.

The gene calls are TRBV20-1 and TRBJ2-5; 11 bases agree with TRBD2. V lost 3 bases, J lost 4 bases, and 4 bases stayed unmatched. This CDR3 has 14 residues. Per germline, CDR1 DFQATT and CDR2 SNEGSKA (reference sequence). DNA of the CDR3: TGCAGTGCTAGGGTAGCGGGAGGGTCAGAGACCCAGTACTTC. Protein sequence: CSARVAGGSETQYF.

The V call is TRBV6-5, the J call TRBJ2-3, with 8 bases aligning to TRBD2. The germline V gene encodes CDR1 MNHEY and CDR2 SVGAGI. J was trimmed by 5 bases and V by 0 bases; bases with no gene match: 7. CDR3 length equals 16 residues. The CDR3 nucleotides are TGTGCCAGCAGTTACTCGGGACTAGTGGGAGTAGATACGCAGTATTTT. This translates into CASSYSGLVGVDTQYF.

This clonotype showed up just a few times. The chain is built from TRBV12-5 and TRBJ2-2, with D perhaps TRBD2 (6 bases). The germline V gene has CDR1 LGHNT and CDR2 FRNRAP. CDR3 length: 17 residues. V dropped 0 bases and J dropped 4 bases, with 15 bases sitting between them. This chain's CDR3 is CASGLVLTGVGTGELFF. The CDR3 nucleotides are TGTGCTAGTGGTTTGGTACTTACGGGAGTCGGCACCGGGGAGCTGTTTTTT.

This clonotype has ten or more counts. As DNA, the CDR3 is TGCAGCGTTGAAGGGACTAGCGAGTCGTCCTACAATGAGCAGTTCTTC. It translates to CSVEGTSESSYNEQFF. V usage is TRBV29-1 and J usage is TRBJ2-1; 9 nucleotides align to TRBD2. There are 16 residues in the CDR3. V lost 1 base and J lost 1; bases outside the gene matches: 5. From germline, CDR1 is SQVTM and CDR2 ANQGSEA.

CDR3 nucleotides: TGCGCCAGCAGGCTCCGGGCCAGTCTGGCGGAGACCCAGTACTTC. Its translation: CASRLRASLAETQYF. The chain combines TRBV5-1 with TRBJ2-5, with D hard to call. V shed 5 bases and J shed 5 bases, with 19 bases lying between them. The CDR3 consists of 15 residues. Germline CDR1 is SGHRS and CDR2 is YFSETQ.

This clonotype was seen a handful of times. The V and J genes are TRBV12-3 or TRBV12-4 and TRBJ2-5; either TRBD1 or TRBD2 may supply D (5 bases each). V was pared by 8 bases and J by 2 bases, with 12 bases between. CDR3 length equals 13 residues. The CDR3 bases are TGTGCCAGCTCGGGGCCGGATCAAGAGACCCAGTACTTC. Translation: CASSGPDQETQYF.

The CDR3 region is CAWGRDRAYEQYF. Here the CDR3 DNA reads TGTGCCTGGGGCCGGGACAGGGCGTACGAGCAGTACTTC. This chain connects TRBV30 to TRBJ2-7, with TRBD1 matching over 9 bases. The germline gives CDR1 GTSNPN, CDR2 SVGIG (reference sequence). Trimming removed 5 bases from V and 4 bases from J; junction bases left unmatched: 6. There are 13 residues in the CDR3.

This clonotype was counted between two and nine times. The chain combines TRBV2 with TRBJ2-1; 8 bases are shared with TRBD1. The junction had 9 bases not matched to a gene; V was cut back by 11 bases and J by 0 bases. Germline CDR1 is SNHLY and CDR2 is FYNNEI. The CDR3 consists of 15 residues. Here the CDR3 DNA reads TGTGCCGGCGACAGGGGCCATAGCTCCTACAATGAGCAGTTCTTC. Translating gives CAGDRGHSSYNEQFF.

V gene TRBV5-6 combines with J gene TRBJ2-1; D is unresolved. CDR3 length equals 14 residues. V lost 3 bases to trimming and J lost 4 bases, with 11 bases between them. The germline CDR1 and CDR2 sequences are SGHDT and YYEEEE. The CDR3 spells CASSSMDQYNEQFF. CDR3 DNA sequence: TGTGCCAGCAGCTCAATGGACCAATACAATGAGCAGTTCTTC. Variable domain in full (rest from reference TRBV5-6 and TRBJ2-1): DAGVTQSPTHLIKTRGQQVTLRCSPKSGHDTVSWYQQALGQGPQFIFQYYEEEERQRGNFPDRFSGHQFPNYSSELNVNALLLGDSALYLCASSSMDQYNEQFFGPGTRLTVL.

The chain recombines TRBV24-1 with TRBJ2-1; D is perhaps TRBD1 (6 bases). Trimming stripped 2 bases from V and 5 bases from J, with 12 bases between. This CDR3 spans 15 amino acids. The germline V gene has CDR1 KGHDR and CDR2 SFDVKD. The CDR3 sequence is CATSDSRTVHNEQFF. The CDR3 region has the DNA TGTGCCACCAGTGATTCACGGACAGTACACAATGAGCAGTTCTTC.

This chain joins TRBV24-1 and TRBJ2-5; 7 nucleotides agree with TRBD1. Germline CDR1 and CDR2: KGHDR and SFDVKD. CDR3 length: 16 amino acids. The V and J ends lost 8 bases and 2 bases, in that order; junction bases with no gene match: 13. CDR3 in DNA: TGTGCCACCAAAGCGAGCCCCGGGACAGATCAAGAGACCCAGTACTTC. Residues: CATKASPGTDQETQYF.

This sequence joins TRBV4-3 and TRBJ1-1; possibly TRBD1 for D (5 bases). CDR3 size: 15 residues. Germline loops: CDR1 LGHNA, CDR2 YSLEER. V was cut by 1 base and J by 0 bases, with 9 bases left in between. CDR3 protein: CASSQGGVMNTEAFF. The CDR3 DNA sequence: TGCGCCAGCAGCCAAGGGGGGGTGATGAACACTGAAGCTTTCTTT.